These 18 T cell receptor beta chains originate from one sample sequenced in a study of blood T cell repertoires in COVID-19. Sequenced by immunoSEQ multiplex PCR; TCRdb stores in-frame clones only, minus some. The data show 300,000 to 350,000 clones, approximately 85% seen once. Material: PBMCs or T cells enriched from blood (not recorded which). Receptors were obtained from a young man who had recovered from COVID-19.

The chain employs TRBV5-1 and TRBJ1-1; no clear D. This CDR3 spans 15 amino acids. Per germline, CDR1 SGHRS and CDR2 YFSETQ. V lost 0 bases, J lost 0 bases, and 9 bases lay in between. The CDR3 DNA reads TGCGCCAGCAGCTTGGCCGGAGCTATGAACACTGAAGCTTTCTTT. As protein: CASSLAGAMNTEAFF.

The V call is TRBV10-3, the J call TRBJ1-2; tentatively, D is TRBD1 (6 bases). Per germline, CDR1 ENHRY and CDR2 SYGVKD. The V gene lost 3 bases and the J gene lost 4 bases, with 9 bases spanning the gap. The length of the CDR3 is 13 residues. The CDR3 sequence is CAISDSDSYGYTF. The CDR3 coding sequence is TGTGCCATCAGTGATTCGGACAGCTATGGCTACACCTTC.

V usage is TRBV2 and J usage is TRBJ2-7; 7 bases agree with TRBD2. The CDR3 has 14 amino acids. Looked up from germline, CDR1 is SNHLY and CDR2 is FYNNEI. The V and J ends lost 0 bases and 6 bases, in that order; junction bases with no gene match: 5. CDR3 in amino acids: CASSEASGDGEQYF. The CDR3 DNA reads as TGTGCCAGCAGTGAAGCCAGCGGGGACGGCGAGCAGTACTTC.

Of note for this clone: This specimen includes other DNA sequences encoding the same CDR3. The gene calls are TRBV5-1 and TRBJ2-3; 7 nucleotides line up with TRBD1. The germline CDR1 and CDR2 sequences are SGHRS and YFSETQ. J lost 4 bases, V lost 2 bases, and 4 bases had no gene match. This CDR3 is built from 14 residues. CDR3 nucleotide sequence: TGCGCCAGCAGCTTCTCAGGGGGTGCAGATACGCAGTATTTT. This codes for CASSFSGGADTQYF.

The genes are TRBV6-1 and TRBJ2-2; 9 bases are a match to TRBD1. The germline CDR1 and CDR2 sequences are MNHNS and SASEGT. V trimming: 1 base; J trimming: 3 bases; junction bases outside the gene matches: 6. This CDR3 comprises 17 residues. CDR3: CASSEVLDRGDTGELFF. The DNA of the CDR3 is TGTGCCAGCAGTGAAGTATTGGACAGGGGTGACACCGGGGAGCTGTTTTTT.

This chain joins TRBV7-2 and TRBJ2-1, with 7 bases aligning to TRBD1. CDR1 is SGHTA, CDR2 FQGNSA, per germline. There are 13 residues in the CDR3. V trimming: 3 bases; J trimming: 9 bases; junction bases outside the gene matches: 5. CDR3 sequence (DNA): TGTGCCAGCAGCTTCCCACAGGGGAGTGAGCAGTTCTTC. Amino acid sequence: CASSFPQGSEQFF.

This sequence joins TRBV7-3 and TRBJ2-1; D is unclear. Germline V gene lookup returns CDR1 SGHTA and CDR2 FQGTGA. The CDR3 loop spans 12 amino acids. Trimming shortened V by 1 base and J by 10 bases, and 8 bases separated the two germline ends. CDR3 DNA sequence: TGTGCCAGCAGCTTAAAACCCGGGGAGCAGTTCTTC. This sequence encodes CASSLKPGEQFF.

The gene calls are TRBV7-9 and TRBJ2-5; perhaps TRBD1 as D (6 bases). The CDR3 extends over 15 amino acids. The V end was cut by 4 bases, the J end by 4 bases, with 16 bases between. Germline assignment: CDR1 SEHNR and CDR2 FQNEAQ (reference sequence). The CDR3 sequence: CASSSGTGRRETQYF. CDR3 DNA: TGTGCCAGCAGCTCCGGTACAGGGCGTAGAGAGACCCAGTACTTC.

The chain couples TRBV7-9 to TRBJ1-4, with no clear D. The germline V gene encodes CDR1 SEHNR and CDR2 FQNEAQ (reference sequence). V was pared by 1 base and J by 5 bases, with 11 bases between. This CDR3 is 15 amino acids long. CDR3 residues: CASSLDIRLNEKLFF. DNA of the CDR3: TGTGCCAGCAGCTTAGACATCAGACTAAATGAAAAACTGTTTTTT.

The J gene is TRBJ1-4, the V gene TRBV21-1; TRBD1 is taken as the D call from the table, unchecked against the DNA. TRBV21-1 is a pseudogene segment. The CDR3 extends over 18 amino acids. As DNA, the CDR3 is TGTGCCAGCAGCAAAGTGGCGGCTATTTACAGGCTTGGAGAAAAACTGTTTTTT. Translating gives CASSKVAAIYRLGEKLFF.

This chain links TRBV5-1 with TRBJ2-1, with a weak D call TRBD1 (6 bases). With 0 bases removed from V and 9 bases from J, the gap between germline ends came to 13 bases. The V gene's germline CDR1 is SGHRS and CDR2 YFSETQ. This CDR3 has 14 amino acids. CDR3 region: CASSLGGLDSEQFF. In DNA form, the CDR3 reads TGCGCCAGCAGCTTGGGGGGGCTTGATAGTGAGCAGTTCTTC.

The chain employs TRBV28 and TRBJ2-7; TRBD1 aligns across 7 bases. The V and J ends lost 5 bases and 0 bases, in that order; junction bases with no gene match: 4. The CDR3 sequence is 14 residues long. Germline V lookup: CDR1 MDHEN, CDR2 SYDVKM. The CDR3 region is CASSTGQSSYEQYF. The CDR3 DNA follows: TGTGCCAGCAGTACGGGACAGTCCTCCTACGAGCAGTACTTC. The whole variable domain, filled in from reference TRBV28 and TRBJ2-7, reads DVKVTQSSRYLVKRTGEKVFLECVQDMDHENMFWYRQDPGLGLRLIYFSYDVKMKEKGDIPEGYSVSREKKERFSLILESASTNQTSMYLCASSTGQSSYEQYFGPGTRLTVT.

V gene TRBV18 combines with J gene TRBJ1-5; 7 bases line up with TRBD1. The V gene end was trimmed by 4 bases and the J gene end by 4 bases; junction bases not matched to a gene: 1. This CDR3 region has 13 residues. Per germline, CDR1 KGHSH and CDR2 LQKENI. In DNA, the CDR3 is TGTGCCAGCTCACAGGGGGCTAATCAGCCCCAGCATTTT. Translated, it gives CASSQGANQPQHF.

This clone was observed once. V is TRBV30 and J is TRBJ2-2, with 10 bases that match TRBD1. CDR1 is GTSNPN, CDR2 SVGIG, per germline (reference sequence). The CDR3 loop spans 15 amino acids. The ends lost 0 bases at V and 6 bases at J; junction bases unmatched: 4. CDR3 region: CAWSVIGTGAGELFF. CDR3 in DNA: TGTGCCTGGAGTGTAATAGGGACAGGGGCCGGGGAGCTGTTTTTT.

The V gene is TRBV25-1, the J gene TRBJ1-2; maybe TRBD1 (5 bases). The CDR3 has 15 amino acids. V was shortened by 2 bases and J by 4 bases, with 14 bases between the two germline ends. The germline V gene encodes CDR1 MGHDK and CDR2 SYGVNS. Written as DNA, the CDR3 is TGTGCCAGCAGTGAAGTGTCAGGGAAGCGCTATGGCTACACCTTC. Translated, it gives CASSEVSGKRYGYTF.

This chain links TRBV19 with TRBJ1-6; maybe TRBD1 (6 bases). The CDR3 consists of 14 residues. Trimming took 5 bases from V and 7 from J, leaving 12 bases between them. Germline values: CDR1 LNHDA, CDR2 SQIVND (reference sequence). The chain's CDR3 is CASSSGTPNSPLHF. The CDR3 bases are TGTGCCAGTAGTTCCGGGACACCCAATTCACCCCTCCACTTT.

V is TRBV5-4 and J is TRBJ1-6; TRBD1 might be the D (5 bases). CDR1 is SGHNT, CDR2 YYREEE, per germline (reference sequence). The length of the CDR3 is 15 residues. V was shortened by 0 bases and J by 5 bases, with 9 bases between the two germline ends. The CDR3 spells CASSLGGTNNSPLHF. CDR3 nucleotides: TGTGCCAGCAGCTTGGGTGGGACTAATAATTCACCCCTCCACTTT.

V and J are TRBV4-2 and TRBJ2-7; 7 nucleotides align to TRBD2. The CDR3 extends over 16 amino acids. Germline V lookup: CDR1 LGHNA, CDR2 YNFKEQ. J was trimmed by 5 bases and V by 0 bases; bases with no gene match: 10. The CDR3 bases are TGTGCCAGCAGCCAAGAAGGGAGCGGGGTAGCTAACGAGCAGTACTTC. Amino acids: CASSQEGSGVANEQYF.